This TCR beta chain was documented in a study of identical twins. Study-wide points: The presence of invariant MAIT and iNKT cells could partly confound analyses of zero-insertion sequences.

Per the germline V gene, CDR1 is LGHDT and CDR2 is YNNKEL (reference sequence). The CDR3 covers 14 residues. The V and J ends lost 4 bases and 7 bases, in that order; junction bases with no gene match: 2. Template switching created a universal primer site, and the cDNA included unique molecular identifiers. TCRdb reprocessed the 5' RACE reads with MiXCR, giving one entry per CDR3 protein. The sample comprises approximately 470,000 distinct CDR3 sequences, 14% of which are singletons, and around 0.48% rests with the top ten. With regard to this clonotype: The antigen remains undetermined.

This sample was also put to use in a study of yellow fever vaccine responses in identical twins.

The origin of this receptor is a young woman in good health. This chain connects TRBV3-1 to TRBJ2-4; 12 bases align to TRBD2. Source material: CD4+ T cells sorted from blood. The CDR3 spells CASSLLAGGNIQYF. The CDR3 DNA reads TGTGCCAGCAGCCTTCTAGCGGGGGGGAACATTCAGTACTTC.